Shown below are 30 T cell receptor beta chains from a single sample sequenced in a study of blood T cells in healthy people across ages. Through a sample-barcoded 5' primer and a J-beta primer mix, a second PCR was run for roughly 6 to 11 cycles. TCRdb analysed the 5' RACE reads with MiXCR anew, one entry per CDR3 protein. The sample has about 1.6 million distinct CDR3 sequences, around 36% seen once. The sample consisted of blood. The receptors were sampled from a woman in her 30s in good health.

The chain joins TRBV5-1 to TRBJ2-1, with TRBD2 matching 8 bases. J gave up 4 bases and V 7 bases, and 10 bases lay outside the gene matches. Looked up from germline, CDR1 is SGHRS and CDR2 is YFSETQ. The CDR3 is made up of 15 amino acids. CDR3 protein: CASGTSGAPYNEQFF. The CDR3 DNA sequence: TGCGCCAGCGGAACTAGCGGAGCGCCTTACAATGAGCAGTTCTTC.

The V gene is TRBV7-6, the J gene TRBJ2-1, with TRBD2 matching over 10 bases. The V segment lost 0 bases and the J segment 6 bases; nucleotides outside the gene matches: 8. This CDR3 region has 17 residues. The V gene's germline CDR1 is SGHVS and CDR2 FNYEAQ. CDR3 DNA: TGTGCCAGCAGCTTAGCGGGGAGTCTAGCGGGAGCCAATGAGCAGTTCTTC. Translation gives CASSLAGSLAGANEQFF.

This clonotype has a count of ten or more. In DNA form, the CDR3 reads TGTGCCACCAGCAGAGTTAGACAGGGTGCGCTCATCTCCTACAATGAGCAGTTCTTC. Its translation is CATSRVRQGALISYNEQFF. This chain joins TRBV15 and TRBJ2-1, with TRBD1 matching 7 bases. The CDR3 spans 19 residues. Germline values: CDR1 LNHNV, CDR2 YYDKDF (reference sequence). After removal of 1 base from V and 0 bases from J, the junction contained 12 bases not matched to a gene.

This clonotype was seen more than once but under ten times. V gene TRBV10-3 combines with J gene TRBJ2-1; 14 bases are shared with TRBD2. Trimming at V came to 4 bases and at J to 7 bases, leaving 12 bases not matched to a gene. Germline values: CDR1 ENHRY, CDR2 SYGVKD. This CDR3 region has 18 residues. Here the CDR3 reads CAISAYEGLAGARNEQFF. The CDR3 nucleotides read TGTGCCATCAGTGCCTACGAGGGACTAGCGGGAGCCCGTAATGAGCAGTTCTTC.

This clonotype was picked up a small number of times. The rearrangement links TRBV20-1 to TRBJ1-1; maybe TRBD1 (5 bases). Trimming took 6 bases from V and 0 from J, leaving 14 bases between them. The CDR3 sequence is 14 residues long. The germline V gene has CDR1 DFQATT and CDR2 SNEGSKA (reference sequence). CDR3 nucleotides: TGCAGTGCCCCGCCGGGGACGGTGAACACTGAAGCTTTCTTT. Its protein product is CSAPPGTVNTEAFF.

This sequence joins TRBV6-1 and TRBJ1-4; D ambiguous. V lost 2 bases, J lost 3 bases, and 7 bases lay in between. CDR3 length equals 14 residues. Per the germline V gene, CDR1 is MNHNS and CDR2 is SASEGT. The CDR3 DNA reads as TGTGCCAGCAGTGAAAGAGAGGCTAATGAAAAACTGTTTTTT. It yields the protein CASSEREANEKLFF.

This clonotype has just a few counts. The V call is TRBV11-2, the J call TRBJ2-1, with D possibly matching TRBD2 (6 bases). From germline, CDR1 is SGHAT and CDR2 FQNNGV. Trimming shortened V by 5 bases and J by 2 bases, and 13 bases separated the two germline ends. CDR3 size: 15 residues. The CDR3 region is CASSLEGPTYNEQFF. CDR3 nucleotides: TGTGCCAGCAGCCTGGAGGGCCCAACCTACAATGAGCAGTTCTTC. Using reference TRBV11-2 and TRBJ2-1 for the parts outside the CDR3, the full variable domain is EAGVAQSPRYKIIEKRQSVAFWCNPISGHATLYWYQQILGQGPKLLIQFQNNGVVDDSQLPKDRFSAERLKGVDSTLKIQPAKLEDSAVYLCASSLEGPTYNEQFFGPGTRLTVL.

J is TRBJ1-4 and V is TRBV27, with TRBD1 as a possible D gene (6 bases). The V and J ends lost 5 bases and 9 bases respectively, with 22 bases between them. Germline V lookup: CDR1 MNHEY, CDR2 SMNVEV (reference sequence). The CDR3 sequence is 16 residues long. The chain's CDR3 is CASSKRPGAGGKKLFF. The CDR3 DNA reads TGTGCCAGCAGTAAACGCCCAGGGGCCGGAGGCAAAAAACTGTTTTTT.

To note about this clonotype: Likely a read error: the CDR3 ends without its conserved phenylalanine or tryptophan. The genes are TRBV4-1 and TRBJ2-3; no reliable D call. Trimming shortened V by 4 bases and J by 2 bases, and 10 bases separated the two germline ends. The germline V gene encodes CDR1 MGHRA and CDR2 YSYEKL. The CDR3 covers 14 residues. Here the CDR3 DNA reads TGCGCCAGCAGCCTACAGAAGTCCACAGATACGCAGTATTTG. Its protein product is CASSLQKSTDTQYL.

CDR3 sequence (DNA): TGTGCCACCAGCAGAGTCGTAGCAGCGGGAGATACGCAGTATTTT. This translates into CATSRVVAAGDTQYF. The chain has TRBV15 and TRBJ2-3; TRBD2 might be the D (6 bases). This CDR3 spans 15 amino acids. Germline-derived CDR1 and CDR2 are LNHNV and YYDKDF (reference sequence). V lost 1 base to trimming and J lost 5 bases, with 13 bases between them.

This chain links TRBV28 with TRBJ1-4; 8 nucleotides align to TRBD1. The CDR3 is 15 amino acids. J was trimmed by 6 bases and V by 6 bases; bases with no gene match: 9. Germline CDR1 MDHEN, CDR2 SYDVKM. The CDR3 here is CASRNRDRPYEKLFF. The CDR3 region has the DNA TGTGCCAGCAGGAACCGGGACAGGCCATATGAAAAACTGTTTTTT. The full variable domain, completed using reference TRBV28 and TRBJ1-4, is DVKVTQSSRYLVKRTGEKVFLECVQDMDHENMFWYRQDPGLGLRLIYFSYDVKMKEKGDIPEGYSVSREKKERFSLILESASTNQTSMYLCASRNRDRPYEKLFFGSGTQLSVL.

This clonotype was recorded a few times. The chain links TRBV6-1 to TRBJ1-2, with unresolved D. The germline V gene encodes CDR1 MNHNS and CDR2 SASEGT. The CDR3 loop spans 13 amino acids. V dropped 7 bases and J dropped 7 bases, with 16 bases sitting between them. The CDR3 loop is CASTQTARSGYTF. CDR3 nucleotide sequence: TGTGCCAGCACCCAGACGGCACGCTCTGGCTACACCTTC.

In its sample, this clonotype was seen many times. This sequence joins TRBV4-1 and TRBJ2-6; D ambiguous. Trimming took off 0 bases at V and 0 bases at J, with 9 bases between the two ends. The CDR3 is made up of 17 amino acids. The germline CDR1 and CDR2 sequences are MGHRA and YSYEKL. CDR3 region: CASSQDIAVSGANVLTF. In DNA, the CDR3 is TGCGCCAGCAGCCAAGATATTGCGGTCTCTGGGGCCAACGTCCTGACTTTC.

Regarding this clonotype: Relative to the germline gene, one junction end is altered; a read error may explain this. The rearrangement uses TRBV20-1 and TRBJ2-5; 8 bases are a match to TRBD2. Germline CDR1 is DFQATT and CDR2 is SNEGSKA (reference sequence). The CDR3 has 14 amino acids. The CDR3 spells CGALAGTEQETQYF. The CDR3 DNA is TGCGGTGCCTTAGCGGGGACCGAACAAGAGACCCAGTACTTC.

The chain couples TRBV2 to TRBJ2-7, with 14 nucleotides matching TRBD2. The CDR3 is 18 residues long. Germline V gene data show CDR1 as SNHLY and CDR2 as FYNNEI. V shed 4 bases, J shed 3 bases, and the junction held 11 bases outside the gene matches. The CDR3 nucleotides read TGTGCCAGCAGTGGGACCGGGACTAGCGGGGGTATATTCTACGAGCAGTACTTC. Translation gives CASSGTGTSGGIFYEQYF.

The chain recombines TRBV29-1 with TRBJ2-7; D is possibly TRBD1 or TRBD2 (6 bases each). Germline V gene sequence: CDR1 SQVTM, CDR2 ANQGSEA. Between the trimmed V and J ends, which lost 6 bases and 3 bases, there was a span of 15 bases. The CDR3 totals 13 residues. CDR3 in amino acids: CSVSRGVGYEQYF. In DNA, the CDR3 is TGCAGCGTCTCAAGGGGGGTTGGCTACGAGCAGTACTTC.

This clonotype was found once. The rearrangement uses TRBV2 and TRBJ2-5; a possible D gene is TRBD1 (5 bases). The CDR3 extends over 12 amino acids. Trimming stripped 6 bases from V and 5 bases from J, with 10 bases between. CDR1 is SNHLY and CDR2 is FYNNEI in the germline V gene. CDR3 coding DNA: TGTGCCAGCAGCAGACAGATGGAGACCCAGTACTTC. Amino acids: CASSRQMETQYF.

The V call is TRBV4-2, the J call TRBJ2-7, with TRBD1 matching 11 bases. The germline gives CDR1 LGHNA, CDR2 YNFKEQ. Trimming cost V 3 bases and J 5 bases; bases outside gene matches: 6. The CDR3 has 15 residues. The CDR3 coding sequence is TGTGCCAGCAGCCAGCCGGGACAGGGGGTTCACGAGCAGTACTTC. Its protein is CASSQPGQGVHEQYF.

This chain joins TRBV5-8 and TRBJ2-5, with unresolved D. CDR3 length: 15 residues. The ends were cut back, 0 bases at V and 7 bases at J, with 16 bases in the middle. Germline CDR1 reads SGHTS; CDR2 reads YDEGEE. CDR3 in amino acids: CASSLGGRAGGTQYF. Here the CDR3 DNA reads TGTGCCAGCAGCTTGGGCGGCCGGGCCGGTGGGACCCAGTACTTC.

This clonotype was detected many times. The chain links TRBV4-1 to TRBJ1-2; D is perhaps TRBD1 (5 bases). The CDR3 runs to 14 residues. Trimming shortened V by 1 base and J by 4 bases, and 10 bases separated the two germline ends. CDR1 is MGHRA and CDR2 is YSYEKL in the germline V gene. This chain's CDR3 is CASSQGGPRYGYTF. The CDR3 coding sequence is TGCGCCAGCAGCCAAGGGGGACCTCGCTATGGCTACACCTTC.

The CDR3 region is CASSATSGRAVTQYF. CDR3 coding DNA: TGTGCCAGCAGCGCAACTAGCGGGAGGGCAGTTACGCAGTATTTT. The gene calls are TRBV7-2 and TRBJ2-3; 13 bases are a match to TRBD2. This CDR3 region has 15 residues. In germline, CDR1 is SGHTA, CDR2 FQGNSA. The ends lost 5 bases at V and 8 bases at J; junction bases unmatched: 7.

The gene calls are TRBV12-3 or TRBV12-4 and TRBJ2-5; the match to TRBD1 covers 7 bases. V gave up 6 bases and J gave up 2 bases; unmatched junction bases: 6. The CDR3 spans 14 residues. This CDR3 reads CASRPGQVQETQYF. The DNA for the CDR3 is TGTGCCAGCAGACCTGGACAGGTTCAAGAGACCCAGTACTTC.

J is TRBJ2-2 and V is TRBV7-9, with D perhaps matching TRBD1 (5 bases). The CDR3 runs to 16 residues. Germline CDR1 and CDR2: SEHNR and FQNEAQ (reference sequence). Trimming pared 5 bases from V and 3 bases from J, leaving 16 bases between. CDR3 in DNA: TGTGCCAGCAGCGCCCAGGACACGGGTTACACCGGGGAGCTGTTTTTT. Its translation: CASSAQDTGYTGELFF.

This chain joins TRBV5-6 and TRBJ2-7, with TRBD1 matching 12 bases. The V gene end was trimmed by 5 bases and the J gene end by 6 bases; junction bases not matched to a gene: 12. Germline-derived CDR1 and CDR2 are SGHDT and YYEEEE. The CDR3 length is 16 residues. CDR3 DNA: TGTGCCAGCAGAACTAGCCGGGACAGGGGGCACAGCGAGCAGTACTTC. Its translation: CASRTSRDRGHSEQYF.

In its sample, this clonotype was seen once. This chain uses TRBV27 with TRBJ2-1, with TRBD2 matching 9 bases. The junction had 12 bases not matched to a gene; V was cut back by 5 bases and J by 10 bases. The CDR3 runs to 15 residues. Germline CDR1 and CDR2: MNHEY and SMNVEV (reference sequence). The CDR3 DNA reads TGTGCCAGCAGTGGTGGGCTAGCGGGGACCTGGGAGCAGTTCTTC. It translates to CASSGGLAGTWEQFF.

The chain uses TRBV12-3 or TRBV12-4 and TRBJ1-2; D is unresolved. Trimming removed 6 bases at V and 7 bases at J, with 15 bases between. The CDR3 has 13 residues. The CDR3 sequence is CASSLAGSLGYTF. Here the CDR3 DNA reads TGTGCCAGCAGCCTGGCAGGTTCTCTTGGCTACACCTTC.

The V and J genes are TRBV18 and TRBJ2-7, with 10 bases aligning to TRBD1. Trimming at V came to 3 bases and at J to 4 bases, leaving 6 bases not matched to a gene. CDR1 and CDR2 (germline): KGHSH, LQKENI. The CDR3 has 15 residues. The CDR3 coding sequence is TGTGCCAGCTCACCTGGGACAGGGGTGAGGTACGAGCAGTACTTC. Residues: CASSPGTGVRYEQYF.

This clonotype was seen at least ten times. The chain couples TRBV12-3 or TRBV12-4 to TRBJ1-5, with a possible D match to TRBD1 (6 bases). V lost 6 bases to trimming and J lost 4 bases, with 13 bases between them. The CDR3 spans 14 residues. For the CDR3, the DNA is TGTGCCAGCAGCCTAGGACAGCCAAATCAGCCCCAGCATTTT. It yields the protein CASSLGQPNQPQHF.

The gene calls are TRBV29-1 and TRBJ2-1; 8 nucleotides agree with TRBD2. The CDR3 length is 15 residues. The germline gives CDR1 SQVTM, CDR2 ANQGSEA. V lost 0 bases and J lost 4; bases outside the gene matches: 5. The DNA of the CDR3 is TGCAGCGTTGAAGATACTAGCGGTATATACAATGAGCAGTTCTTC. It is translated as CSVEDTSGIYNEQFF.

The chain couples TRBV21-1 to TRBJ2-4; TRBD2 is taken as the D call from the table, unchecked against the DNA. TRBV21-1 counts as a pseudogene. The CDR3 spans 18 residues. CDR3 amino acids: CAGSKTAGEGETKNIQYF. The CDR3 nucleotides read TGTGCCGGCAGCAAGACAGCGGGAGAGGGTGAGACCAAAAACATTCAGTACTTC.